These 21 T cell receptor beta chains came from one sample sequenced in a study of tumor-infiltrating lymphocytes in primary liver carcinoma. Co-extraction of RNA and DNA was performed on about 20-33 mg of unsorted bulk tissue. With approximately 470 ng total RNA as template and a constant-region primer, TCR beta cDNA was made. Three-round nested multiplex PCR performed with slightly modified ARM-PCR produced the TCR beta libraries. TRBV1-TRBV30 forward and Cbeta reverse primers drove the first two roughly 10-cycle rounds. TCRdb reprocessed the multiplex PCR reads with MiXCR, giving one entry per CDR3 protein. Counted here are some 38,000 distinct CDR3 sequences, under 75% occurring once; the ten biggest clones make up about 15%. The sample consisted of liver tumor tissue from sampling region 4. The subset is: tumor region T4, right-lateral pole. The receptors here all came from a man in his forties with primary liver carcinoma and hepatitis B virus infection.

V usage is TRBV30 and J usage is TRBJ2-1; D not certain. This CDR3 has 16 residues. From germline, CDR1 is GTSNPN and CDR2 SVGIG (reference sequence). Between the trimmed V and J ends, which lost 1 base and 9 bases, there was a span of 22 bases. The CDR3, as DNA: TGTGCCTGGAGTGATAACGGAAGGGCCGATGGCGCTGAGCAGTTCTTC. It is translated as CAWSDNGRADGAEQFF.

This clonotype is medium-sized within its sample. V and J are TRBV29-1 and TRBJ2-3; no clear D. This CDR3 contains 11 residues. The V end was cut by 4 bases, the J end by 9 bases, with 11 bases between. Germline V gives CDR1 SQVTM, CDR2 ANQGSEA. The CDR3, as DNA: TGCAGCGTTGCCGGGCCCGCAACGCAGTATTTT. Amino acids: CSVAGPATQYF.

This clonotype is a singleton in its sample. At one end the junction does not follow the germline gene, possibly because of a read error. This chain connects TRBV6-2 or TRBV6-3 to TRBJ1-5; D is unclear. Per germline, CDR1 MNHEY and CDR2 SVGEGT. This CDR3 has 16 residues. DNA of the CDR3: TGTTCCGGCAGTTACTCTGGCCGTGGGAGCAATCAGCCCCGGCATTTT. Translating it yields CSGSYSGRGSNQPRHF.

The chain combines TRBV11-2 with TRBJ1-2, with no clear D. Germline lookup yields CDR1 SGHAT and CDR2 FQNNGV. The germline V and J ends were trimmed by 2 bases and 8 bases, with 12 bases remaining between them. The CDR3 covers 13 residues. CDR3 in amino acids: CASSLSGVSGYTF. In DNA, the CDR3 is TGTGCCAGCAGCTTATCGGGAGTATCGGGCTACACCTTC.

On this clonotype: Compared with germline, one end of the junction differs, possibly owing to a read error. The rearrangement joins TRBV12-3 or TRBV12-4 to TRBJ2-5, with D perhaps matching TRBD2 (5 bases). This CDR3 has 13 amino acids. The CDR3 region is CASSLAGVEIQYF. In DNA, the CDR3 is TGTGCAAGTTCGCTAGCTGGAGTGGAGATCCAGTACTTC.

The chain couples TRBV30 to TRBJ2-1, with D maybe TRBD2 (5 bases). Germline CDR1 reads GTSNPN; CDR2 reads SVGIG (reference sequence). Trimming cost V 2 bases and J 2 bases, with 16 bases left between them. The length of the CDR3 is 16 residues. CDR3 sequence: CAWSRVGGRTYNEQFF. DNA for the CDR3: TGTGCCTGGAGTCGAGTAGGAGGTAGGACCTACAATGAGCAGTTCTTC.

CDR3 region: CSVRTSGSCAETQYF. The CDR3 region has the DNA TGCAGTGTTCGGACTAGCGGGAGTTGTGCAGAAACCCAGTACTTC. This rearrangement joins TRBV29-1 to TRBJ2-5, with 13 nucleotides matching TRBD2. This CDR3 contains 15 residues. Germline V gene sequence: CDR1 SQVTM, CDR2 ANQGSEA.

This rearrangement joins TRBV7-9 to TRBJ1-5; D not certain. Per the germline V gene, CDR1 is SEHNR and CDR2 is FQNEAQ (reference sequence). Deletions cut 0 bases from V and 9 bases from J, with 6 bases between. The CDR3 loop spans 12 amino acids. In DNA form, the CDR3 reads TGTGCCAGCAGCTTAGCGGATGCGCCCCAGCATTTT. Its translation: CASSLADAPQHF.

A note on this clonotype: A junction end diverges from the germline sequence, so it may reflect a read error. The rearrangement links TRBV28 to TRBJ2-6; either TRBD1 or TRBD2 may fit D (6 bases each). CDR1 and CDR2 (germline): MDHEN, SYDVKM. The length of the CDR3 is 17 residues. CDR3 loop: CASNRSLGGAGANVLTF. The CDR3 DNA follows: TGTGCTAGCAACCGTTCTTTGGGGGGCGCTGGGGCCAACGTCCTGACTTTC. Together with reference TRBV28 and TRBJ2-6, the CDR3 gives the full variable domain: DVKVTQSSRYLVKRTGEKVFLECVQDMDHENMFWYRQDPGLGLRLIYFSYDVKMKEKGDIPEGYSVSREKKERFSLILESASTNQTSMYLCASNRSLGGAGANVLTFGAGSRLTVL.

The DNA of the CDR3 is TGTGCCAACGGGGCACGTAACACTGAAGCTTTCTTT. Translation: CANGARNTEAFF. This sequence joins TRBV6-2 or TRBV6-3 and TRBJ1-1; a possible D gene is TRBD1 (5 bases). This CDR3 has 12 residues. Germline loops: CDR1 MNHEY, CDR2 SVGEGT. Trimming pared 10 bases from V and 2 bases from J, leaving 11 bases between.

This clonotype appeared a single time. One junction end does not reproduce the germline sequence, and a read error may be involved. The V call is TRBV5-1, the J call TRBJ2-3; D gene uncertain. The germline gives CDR1 SGHRS, CDR2 YFSETQ. The CDR3 has 13 amino acids. CDR3: CASRLVTADTQYF. CDR3 sequence (DNA): TGCGCCAGCAGATTGGTTACAGCCGATACGCAATATTTT. The whole variable domain, remainder taken from reference TRBV5-1 and TRBJ2-3, is KAGVTQTPRYLIKTRGQQVTLSCSPISGHRSVSWYQQTPGQGLQFLFEYFSETQRNKGNFPGRFSGRQFSNSRSEMNVSTLELGDSALYLCASRLVTADTQYFGPGTRLTVL.

This clonotype was seen many times. The chain joins TRBV28 to TRBJ2-7; 8 bases match TRBD2. V shed 2 bases, J shed 5 bases, and the junction held 5 bases outside the gene matches. From germline, CDR1 is MDHEN and CDR2 SYDVKM. This CDR3 contains 14 residues. The CDR3 coding sequence is TGTGCCAGCAGTTTAATGGCGGGAGGAGACGAGCAGTACTTC. Translation: CASSLMAGGDEQYF.

Concerning this clonotype itself: Possible read error: a much larger clone is one base away. The chain recombines TRBV28 with TRBJ2-2; D tentatively reads TRBD1 or TRBD2 (5 bases each). This CDR3 spans 15 amino acids. CDR1 and CDR2 from the germline V gene are MDHEN and SYDVKM. In DNA, the CDR3 is TGTGCCAGCACCATTTGGGACCCTAGCACCGGGAAGCTGTTTTTT. Protein: CASTIWDPSTGKLFF.

About this clonotype: The germline gene is not matched at one end of the junction; a read error may be the cause. V and J are TRBV5-1 and TRBJ2-3, with D unresolved. This CDR3 is built from 14 residues. Germline V gene sequence: CDR1 SGHRS, CDR2 YFSETQ. The CDR3 nucleotides read TGCGCCTGCAGCTTGGGTCATAACACAGATATGCAGTATTTT. Residues: CACSLGHNTDMQYF. The complete variable domain, with remaining parts taken from reference TRBV5-1 and TRBJ2-3, reads KAGVTQTPRYLIKTRGQQVTLSCSPISGHRSVSWYQQTPGQGLQFLFEYFSETQRNKGNFPGRFSGRQFSNSRSEMNVSTLELGDSALYLCACSLGHNTDMQYFGPGTRLTVL.

For this clonotype: At one boundary the junction diverges from the germline segment, which might be a read error. The chain couples TRBV24-1 to TRBJ2-1; D tentatively reads TRBD1 or TRBD2 (5 bases each). CDR1 is KGHDR, CDR2 SFDVKD, per germline. CDR3 length equals 13 residues. CDR3 sequence reads: CANSDFGVGGSFF. The CDR3 bases are TGTGCCAACAGTGATTTTGGGGTTGGGGGTTCGTTCTTC.

A word on this clonotype: One end of the junction is discordant with germline, which a read error may explain. The CDR3 protein is CANTPDRVVETRYF. CDR3 nucleotides: TGTGCCAACACGCCGGACAGGGTGGTAGAGACCCGGTACTTC. The chain is built from TRBV28 and TRBJ2-5; 8 nucleotides line up with TRBD1. Germline lookup yields CDR1 MDHEN and CDR2 SYDVKM. The CDR3 is made up of 14 amino acids.

This clonotype was picked up many times. J is TRBJ2-7 and V is TRBV21-1; the D call TRBD2 from the table was never checked on the DNA. TRBV21-1 is recorded as a pseudogene. The CDR3 contains 18 residues. The CDR3 DNA follows: TGTGCCAGCAGCAATAATCTTCTGGTCGGACTAGCAGCCTACGAGCAGTACTTC. Translating gives CASSNNLLVGLAAYEQYF.

This chain links TRBV5-1 with TRBJ1-3, with D unclear. Germline CDR1 reads SGHRS; CDR2 reads YFSETQ. Between the trimmed V and J ends, which lost 5 bases and 4 bases, there was a span of 10 bases. This CDR3 comprises 13 residues. CDR3 sequence reads: CASSIGGGNTIYF. Written as DNA, the CDR3 is TGCGCCAGCAGTATAGGAGGCGGAAACACCATATATTTT.

With respect to this clonotype: The germline gene is not matched at one end of the junction; a read error may be the cause. The rearrangement joins TRBV28 to TRBJ2-4, with TRBD1 as a possible D gene (6 bases). Germline CDR1 is MDHEN and CDR2 is SYDVKM. CDR3 length equals 16 residues. The CDR3 sequence is CASSQPDSIAKIIQYF. CDR3 in DNA: TGCGCCAGCAGTCAACCGGACAGTATAGCCAAAATCATTCAGTACTTC. Supplemented by reference TRBV28 and TRBJ2-4, the full variable domain reads DVKVTQSSRYLVKRTGEKVFLECVQDMDHENMFWYRQDPGLGLRLIYFSYDVKMKEKGDIPEGYSVSREKKERFSLILESASTNQTSMYLCASSQPDSIAKIIQYFGAGTRLSVL.

The gene calls are TRBV11-2 and TRBJ2-5; the D gene is possibly TRBD1 (6 bases). This CDR3 spans 15 amino acids. The germline gives CDR1 SGHAT, CDR2 FQNNGV. Trimming shortened V by 4 bases and J by 2 bases, and 14 bases separated the two germline ends. CDR3: CASSSGVSGQETQYF. The CDR3 nucleotides are TGTGCCAGCAGCTCAGGGGTTAGTGGACAAGAGACCCAGTACTTC.

As regards this clonotype: The germline gene is not matched at one end of the junction; a read error may be the cause. The gene calls are TRBV24-1 and TRBJ1-4; D remains ambiguous. Germline V gives CDR1 KGHDR, CDR2 SFDVKD. The length of the CDR3 is 13 residues. The DNA for the CDR3 is TGTGCCATCAGTTCTACTTCTAATGAAAGACTGTTTTTT. It translates to CAISSTSNERLFF.